This TCR beta chain was recovered during a study of blood T cell repertoires in COVID-19. Whole-study context: Some COVID-19 samples were acute and others convalescent; all came from the United States, Italy and Spain. In each case, the material was cDNA or gDNA derived from T cells, B-cell-depleted T cells, or PBMCs.

With 4 bases removed from V and 0 bases from J, the gap between germline ends came to 16 bases. The CDR3 totals 17 residues. Germline lookup yields CDR1 LNHDA and CDR2 SQIVND (reference sequence). In the original processing: The authors estimated nucleated cell counts from reference gene primer amplification. Data came from immunoSEQ multiplex PCR; TCRdb stores just in-frame clones and leaves some out. Clone size and V and J calls were adopted from that table, with D and trimming inferred from the DNA. This sample has 40,000 to 50,000 clones, with roughly 76% found just once. The sequenced material came from peripheral blood. The chain carries TRBV19 and TRBJ2-1; possible D gene TRBD2, 6 bases. The receptor's source is a woman in her seventies with acute or convalescent COVID-19. The CDR3 DNA follows: TGTGCCAGTAGTACCCTGGGACTTAAATACTCCTACAATGAGCAGTTCTTC. It encodes CASSTLGLKYSYNEQFF.